These 29 T cell receptor beta chains came from one sample sequenced in a study of blood T cell repertoires in COVID-19 (TCRdb year 2020). Library prep was done by the immunoSEQ multiplex PCR assay. What TCRdb holds here is the immuneACCESS table cut down to in-frame rearrangements. Part of the clones is not present; checked against another copy, under half of the missing clones reflect an unresolved V gene, and the others are unexplained. The table for this sample lists about 98,000 clones; more than 65% of them were counted only once. The top ten clonotypes cover about 11% of the sample. The sequenced sample was peripheral blood. The receptors originated from a woman aged 80 or older with acute or convalescent COVID-19.

The genes are TRBV7-2 and TRBJ2-1, with 14 positions matching TRBD2. This CDR3 comprises 14 residues. CDR1 is SGHTA, CDR2 FQGNSA, per germline. Losses at the gene ends were 5 bases for V and 12 bases for J; bases not matched to a gene: 6. The CDR3 DNA reads TGTGCCAGCAGCCACGGACTAGCGGGGGGCGGGCAGTTCTTC. This sequence encodes CASSHGLAGGGQFF.

This sequence joins TRBV15 and TRBJ1-4; maybe TRBD1 (5 bases). Germline CDR1 is LNHNV and CDR2 is YYDKDF (reference sequence). V lost 0 bases and J 8 bases, leaving 13 bases between the germline ends. The CDR3 runs to 15 residues. This CDR3 reads CATSRDTSGREKLFF. The CDR3 nucleotides read TGTGCCACCAGCAGAGATACTTCAGGGAGGGAAAAACTGTTTTTT.

The chain employs TRBV11-1 and TRBJ2-7; the D gene is possibly TRBD1 (6 bases). The CDR3 spans 16 residues. Germline V gene lookup returns CDR1 SGHAT and CDR2 FQDESV (reference sequence). V lost 5 bases and J 3 bases, leaving 20 bases between the germline ends. CDR3 sequence: CASSDVLAGRGYEQYF. CDR3 DNA: TGTGCCAGCAGCGACGTCCTGGCGGGCAGGGGCTACGAGCAGTACTTC.

This chain uses TRBV2 with TRBJ1-3, with 8 bases lining up with TRBD1. Per the germline V gene, CDR1 is SNHLY and CDR2 is FYNNEI. Losses at the gene ends were 5 bases for V and 0 bases for J; bases not matched to a gene: 3. CDR3 length: 15 residues. In DNA form, the CDR3 reads TGTGCCAGCAGTTCGGGACAGGTCTCTGGAAACACCATATATTTT. This codes for CASSSGQVSGNTIYF. The full variable domain, its missing parts supplied by reference TRBV2 and TRBJ1-3, is EPEVTQTPSHQVTQMGQEVILRCVPISNHLYFYWYRQILGQKVEFLVSFYNNEISEKSEIFDDQFSVERPDGSNFTLKIRSTKLEDSAMYFCASSSGQVSGNTIYFGEGSWLTVV.

This rearrangement joins TRBV7-2 to TRBJ2-3; D uncertain. From germline, CDR1 is SGHTA and CDR2 FQGNSA. The CDR3 is made up of 14 amino acids. V gave up 5 bases and J gave up 1 base, with 10 bases separating them. The CDR3 reads CASSLNRGTDTQYF. CDR3 nucleotide sequence: TGTGCCAGCAGCCTCAACCGGGGCACAGATACGCAGTATTTT. Complete variable domain (other parts from reference TRBV7-2 and TRBJ2-3): GAGVSQSPSNKVTEKGKDVELRCDPISGHTALYWYRQSLGQGLEFLIYFQGNSAPDKSGLPSDRFSAERTGGSVSTLTIQRTQQEDSAVYLCASSLNRGTDTQYFGPGTRLTVL.

The chain carries TRBV4-1 and TRBJ1-2, with a weak D call TRBD1 (5 bases). Germline lookup yields CDR1 MGHRA and CDR2 YSYEKL. V was cut by 0 bases and J by 0 bases, with 14 bases left in between. The CDR3 is 17 amino acids. The CDR3 nucleotides read TGCGCCAGCAGCCAAGATTGGGACTCCTATACTAACTATGGCTACACCTTC. It encodes CASSQDWDSYTNYGYTF.

The chain links TRBV15 to TRBJ1-2; no clear D. Germline V gene sequence: CDR1 LNHNV, CDR2 YYDKDF (reference sequence). The CDR3 consists of 11 residues. V lost 0 bases to trimming and J lost 8 bases, with 4 bases between them. For the CDR3, the DNA is TGTGCCACCAGCAGAGAGGGCGGCTACACCTTC. This gives the protein CATSREGGYTF.

CDR3 region: CASGLVSMPPFNYGYTF. In nucleotides, the CDR3 is TGTGCTAGTGGTTTGGTCAGTATGCCCCCCTTTAACTATGGCTACACCTTC. This rearrangement joins TRBV12-5 to TRBJ1-2; D gene uncertain. Germline CDR1 and CDR2: LGHNT and FRNRAP. This CDR3 has 17 residues. Deletions cut 0 bases from V and 1 base from J, with 15 bases between.

This clone was picked up many times. CDR3 loop: CASSQGQGSGTEAFF. The DNA of the CDR3 is TGTGCCAGCAGCCAAGGGCAGGGGTCGGGCACTGAAGCTTTCTTT. The gene calls are TRBV4-2 and TRBJ1-1, with D possibly matching TRBD1 (6 bases). CDR1 and CDR2 from the germline V gene are LGHNA and YNFKEQ. V was trimmed by 1 base and J by 4 bases, leaving 13 bases between them. This CDR3 has 15 residues.

The chain couples TRBV27 to TRBJ2-5, with a weak D call TRBD1 (5 bases). V dropped 3 bases and J dropped 4 bases, with 6 bases sitting between them. Per germline, CDR1 MNHEY and CDR2 SMNVEV (reference sequence). The CDR3 has 12 residues. The CDR3 DNA sequence: TGTGCCAGCAGTTTTAGGGGAGAGACCCAGTACTTC. Translating it yields CASSFRGETQYF.

The chain carries TRBV6-2 or TRBV6-3 and TRBJ2-5; 11 bases agree with TRBD2. The CDR3 is made up of 15 amino acids. The germline CDR1 and CDR2 sequences are MNHEY and SVGEGT. The J segment lost 8 bases and the V segment lost 4 bases, leaving 9 bases of the junction unmatched. CDR3 sequence reads: CASSSGTSGAPTQYF. The CDR3 region has the DNA TGTGCCAGCAGTTCCGGGACTAGCGGCGCACCCACCCAGTACTTC.

The CDR3 nucleotides are TGCAGCTTGAGCGGGGGGTCTTCCACAGATACGCAGTATTTT. Protein product: CSLSGGSSTDTQYF. The V and J genes are TRBV29-1 and TRBJ2-3, with 9 bases that match TRBD2. Trimming cost V 8 bases and J 2 bases; bases outside gene matches: 8. The CDR3 spans 14 residues. CDR1 and CDR2 (germline): SQVTM, ANQGSEA.

This chain joins TRBV9 and TRBJ1-2; TRBD1 aligns across 9 bases. CDR3 size: 15 residues. V lost 6 bases to trimming and J lost 4 bases; unmatched junction nucleotides: 10. Germline CDR1 SGDLS, CDR2 YYNGEE. In DNA, the CDR3 is TGTGCCAGCATTCGGACAGGGGCAGCGGGCTATGGCTACACCTTC. It yields the protein CASIRTGAAGYGYTF.

The chain carries TRBV6-6 and TRBJ2-1; TRBD1 matches at 9 bases. The CDR3 is 15 amino acids. Germline V gene lookup returns CDR1 MNHNY and CDR2 SVGAGI (reference sequence). After removal of 7 bases from V and 8 bases from J, the junction contained 12 bases not matched to a gene. The CDR3: CASTLHRDRVYEQFF. The CDR3 DNA sequence: TGTGCCAGCACCCTCCACCGGGACAGGGTATATGAGCAGTTCTTC.

V gene TRBV24-1 combines with J gene TRBJ1-5; D not resolved. From germline, CDR1 is KGHDR and CDR2 SFDVKD. The CDR3 has 14 amino acids. The V and J ends lost 2 bases and 4 bases respectively, with 8 bases between them. The CDR3 DNA reads TGTGCCACCAGTGATTCCCAGAAAAATCAGCCCCAGCATTTT. Translation gives CATSDSQKNQPQHF.

V gene TRBV6-4 combines with J gene TRBJ2-7, with TRBD1 matching 11 bases. CDR3 length: 16 amino acids. Germline V gene sequence: CDR1 MRHNA, CDR2 SNTAGT. V was clipped by 6 bases and J by 3 bases; unmatched bases: 10. The chain's CDR3 is CASSGADRGLVYEQYV. The CDR3 coding sequence is TGTGCCAGCAGCGGTGCGGACAGGGGGCTTGTCTACGAGCAGTACGTC.

The CDR3 DNA follows: TGTGCCAGTAGTACCAGGACAGGGAGCGAGACCCAGTACTTC. Translating it yields CASSTRTGSETQYF. The chain recombines TRBV19 with TRBJ2-5; 8 bases line up with TRBD1. Trimming removed 4 bases from V and 5 bases from J; junction bases left unmatched: 6. Looked up from germline, CDR1 is LNHDA and CDR2 is SQIVND (reference sequence). The CDR3 extends over 14 amino acids.

The chain recombines TRBV21-1 with TRBJ2-2; the D call in the table, TRBD2, was not verified against the DNA. TRBV21-1 counts as a pseudogene. The CDR3 runs 16 residues. In nucleotides, the CDR3 is TGTGCCAGCAGCACAGAGGCAGTTTGGAACACCGGGGAGCTGTTTTTT. This encodes CASSTEAVWNTGELFF.

Note on this clone: At one boundary the junction diverges from the germline segment, which might be a read error. The V and J genes are TRBV7-9 and TRBJ1-6, with 10 bases matching TRBD1. The CDR3 is 14 residues long. Germline CDR1 and CDR2: SEHNR and FQNEAQ (reference sequence). The CDR3 here is CASSLAGQGTPLHF. The CDR3 region has the DNA TGTGCCAGCAGCCTAGCGGGACAGGGGACACCCCTCCACTTT.

The gene calls are TRBV28 and TRBJ1-2, with TRBD1 as a possible D gene (6 bases). Trimming cost V 4 bases and J 2 bases, with 11 bases left between them. CDR3 length: 14 amino acids. CDR1 is MDHEN, CDR2 SYDVKM, per germline. Here the CDR3 DNA reads TGTGCCAGCAGTTCCCCAGGGGCAAACTATGGCTACACCTTC. It encodes CASSSPGANYGYTF.

Here the CDR3 reads CASSRDRGTNEKLFF. The CDR3, as DNA: TGCGCCAGCAGCCGTGACAGGGGAACTAATGAAAAACTGTTTTTT. The chain uses TRBV4-3 and TRBJ1-4; 8 nucleotides match TRBD1. This CDR3 comprises 15 residues. Germline assignment: CDR1 LGHNA and CDR2 YSLEER. V lost 4 bases to trimming and J lost 1 base; unmatched junction nucleotides: 2.

This clone was found once. V and J are TRBV5-1 and TRBJ1-1; 8 bases are shared with TRBD1. Germline values: CDR1 SGHRS, CDR2 YFSETQ. The ends lost 0 bases at V and 1 base at J; junction bases unmatched: 5. This CDR3 has 16 residues. The CDR3 spells CASSLAPGGQNTEAFF. The CDR3 DNA reads TGCGCCAGCAGCTTGGCCCCAGGGGGCCAGAACACTGAAGCTTTCTTT. The full variable domain, with the rest looked up from reference TRBV5-1 and TRBJ1-1, is KAGVTQTPRYLIKTRGQQVTLSCSPISGHRSVSWYQQTPGQGLQFLFEYFSETQRNKGNFPGRFSGRQFSNSRSEMNVSTLELGDSALYLCASSLAPGGQNTEAFFGQGTRLTVV.

The rearrangement uses TRBV29-1 and TRBJ2-3; 9 positions match TRBD2. Trimming removed 6 bases from V and 1 base from J; junction bases left unmatched: 8. This CDR3 has 15 residues. Germline V gives CDR1 SQVTM, CDR2 ANQGSEA. CDR3 nucleotide sequence: TGCAGCGTGATTAGCGGGGGCCCTCGCACAGATACGCAGTATTTT. Encoded protein: CSVISGGPRTDTQYF.

V and J are TRBV15 and TRBJ2-1; perhaps TRBD1 as D (6 bases). V was pared by 1 base and J by 7 bases, with 17 bases between. There are 16 residues in the CDR3. CDR1 and CDR2 from the germline V gene are LNHNV and YYDKDF (reference sequence). The chain's CDR3 is CATSRGAGAGVNEQFF. CDR3 DNA: TGTGCCACCAGCAGAGGCGCAGGGGCTGGGGTAAATGAGCAGTTCTTC. Full variable domain (missing parts from reference TRBV15 and TRBJ2-1): DAMVIQNPRYQVTQFGKPVTLSCSQTLNHNVMYWYQQKSSQAPKLLFHYYDKDFNNEADTPDNFQSRRPNTSFCFLDIRSPGLGDTAMYLCATSRGAGAGVNEQFFGPGTRLTVL.

The rearrangement uses TRBV7-9 and TRBJ2-2; TRBD2 aligns across 7 bases. The V segment lost 7 bases and the J segment 2 bases; nucleotides outside the gene matches: 4. This CDR3 has 14 amino acids. Germline V lookup: CDR1 SEHNR, CDR2 FQNEAQ (reference sequence). The CDR3 nucleotides read TGTGCCAGCACGGTAGCGGGTAACACCGGGGAGCTGTTTTTT. It yields the protein CASTVAGNTGELFF.

The chain carries TRBV9 and TRBJ1-2; TRBD1 is a possible D gene (6 bases). Trimming removed 3 bases at V and 7 bases at J, with 16 bases between. The CDR3 extends over 14 amino acids. Germline V lookup: CDR1 SGDLS, CDR2 YYNGEE. Here the CDR3 DNA reads TGTGCCAGCAGCGACTTTACAGGGTCTAGTGGCTACACCTTC. It yields the protein CASSDFTGSSGYTF.

The chain is built from TRBV7-2 and TRBJ1-2, with a weak D call TRBD1 (5 bases). In germline, CDR1 is SGHTA, CDR2 FQGNSA. The CDR3 spans 13 residues. Trimming shortened V by 5 bases and J by 2 bases, and 9 bases separated the two germline ends. The CDR3 sequence: CASSPDKNYGYTF. CDR3 DNA sequence: TGTGCCAGCAGCCCGGACAAGAACTATGGCTACACCTTC. The full variable domain, completed using reference TRBV7-2 and TRBJ1-2, is GAGVSQSPSNKVTEKGKDVELRCDPISGHTALYWYRQSLGQGLEFLIYFQGNSAPDKSGLPSDRFSAERTGGSVSTLTIQRTQQEDSAVYLCASSPDKNYGYTFGSGTRLTVV.

This chain links TRBV19 with TRBJ2-5, with 9 positions matching TRBD1. The junction had 4 bases not matched to a gene; V was cut back by 3 bases and J by 5 bases. Germline V gene sequence: CDR1 LNHDA, CDR2 SQIVND (reference sequence). CDR3 length: 14 residues. The CDR3 spells CASSMNRGQETQYF. The CDR3 region has the DNA TGTGCCAGTAGTATGAACAGGGGGCAGGAGACCCAGTACTTC.

This clone was seen once. The gene calls are TRBV6-1 and TRBJ1-1; 10 nucleotides line up with TRBD1. The CDR3 loop spans 15 amino acids. Trimming removed 2 bases from V and 5 bases from J; junction bases left unmatched: 5. In germline, CDR1 is MNHNS, CDR2 SASEGT. The CDR3 sequence is CASSEIDRGRTEAFF. In DNA form, the CDR3 reads TGTGCCAGCAGTGAAATTGACAGGGGGCGGACTGAAGCTTTCTTT.